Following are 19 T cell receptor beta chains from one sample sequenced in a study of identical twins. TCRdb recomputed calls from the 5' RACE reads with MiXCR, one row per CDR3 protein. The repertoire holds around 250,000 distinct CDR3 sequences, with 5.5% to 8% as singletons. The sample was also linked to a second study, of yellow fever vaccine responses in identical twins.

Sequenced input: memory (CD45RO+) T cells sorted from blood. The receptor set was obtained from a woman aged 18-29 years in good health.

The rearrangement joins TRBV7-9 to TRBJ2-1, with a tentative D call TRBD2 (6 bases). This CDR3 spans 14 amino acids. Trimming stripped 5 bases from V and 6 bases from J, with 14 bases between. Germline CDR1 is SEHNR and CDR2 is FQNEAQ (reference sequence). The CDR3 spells CASSLGGRRNEQFF. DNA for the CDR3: TGTGCCAGCAGCCTCGGGGGACGCCGCAATGAGCAGTTCTTC.

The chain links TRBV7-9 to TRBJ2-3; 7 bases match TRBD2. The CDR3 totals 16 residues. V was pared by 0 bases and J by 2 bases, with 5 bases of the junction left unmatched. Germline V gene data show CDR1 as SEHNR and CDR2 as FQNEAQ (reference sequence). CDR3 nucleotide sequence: TGTGCCAGCAGCTTAGCTCGCGGGAGTAACACAGATACGCAGTATTTT. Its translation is CASSLARGSNTDTQYF.

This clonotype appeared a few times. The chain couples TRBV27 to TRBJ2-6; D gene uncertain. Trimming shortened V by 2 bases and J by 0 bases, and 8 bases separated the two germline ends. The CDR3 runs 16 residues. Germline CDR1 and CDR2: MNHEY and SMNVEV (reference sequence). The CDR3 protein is CASSLNAGSGANVLTF. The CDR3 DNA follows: TGTGCCAGCAGTTTAAACGCAGGCTCTGGGGCCAACGTCCTGACTTTC.

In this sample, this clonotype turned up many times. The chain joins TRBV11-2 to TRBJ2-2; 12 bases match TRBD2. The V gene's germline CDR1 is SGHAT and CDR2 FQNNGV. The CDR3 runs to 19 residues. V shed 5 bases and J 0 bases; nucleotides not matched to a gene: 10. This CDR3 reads CASSRGRGLAGPNTGELFF. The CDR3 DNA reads TGTGCCAGCAGCCGTGGGCGAGGACTAGCGGGACCGAACACCGGGGAGCTGTTTTTT.

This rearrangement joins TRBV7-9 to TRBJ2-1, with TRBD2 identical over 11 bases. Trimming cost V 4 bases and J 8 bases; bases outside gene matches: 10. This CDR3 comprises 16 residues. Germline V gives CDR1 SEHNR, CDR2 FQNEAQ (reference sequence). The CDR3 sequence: CASSSPVTSGRHEQFF. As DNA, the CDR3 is TGTGCCAGCAGCTCCCCTGTCACTAGCGGGAGACATGAGCAGTTCTTC.

CDR3 in DNA: TGTGCCACCAGTGCCTTGGGGGACAGGGGCCGGTACGAGCAGTACTTC. This sequence encodes CATSALGDRGRYEQYF. The chain has TRBV24-1 and TRBJ2-7; 10 bases align to TRBD1. The V and J ends lost 5 bases and 4 bases, in that order; junction bases with no gene match: 10. The CDR3 is made up of 16 amino acids. Germline loops: CDR1 KGHDR, CDR2 SFDVKD.

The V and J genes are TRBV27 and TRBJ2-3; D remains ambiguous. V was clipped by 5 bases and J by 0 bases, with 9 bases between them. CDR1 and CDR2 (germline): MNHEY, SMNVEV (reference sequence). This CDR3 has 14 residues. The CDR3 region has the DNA TGTGCCAGCAGTCTAACCCCTAGCACAGATACGCAGTATTTT. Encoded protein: CASSLTPSTDTQYF.

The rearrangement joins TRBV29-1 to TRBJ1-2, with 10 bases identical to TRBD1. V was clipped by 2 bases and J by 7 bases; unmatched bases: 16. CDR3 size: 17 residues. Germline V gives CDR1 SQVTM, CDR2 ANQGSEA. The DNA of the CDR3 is TGCAGCGTTGAAAGCGAATATAGGGACAGGGGAGGTGGTGGCTACACCTTC. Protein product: CSVESEYRDRGGGGYTF.

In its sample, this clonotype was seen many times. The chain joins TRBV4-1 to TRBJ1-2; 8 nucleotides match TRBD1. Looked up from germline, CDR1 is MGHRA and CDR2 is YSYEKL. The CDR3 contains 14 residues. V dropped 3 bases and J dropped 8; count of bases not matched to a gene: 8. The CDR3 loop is CASSQGGQGAGYTF. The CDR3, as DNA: TGCGCCAGCAGCCAGGGTGGACAGGGCGCGGGCTACACCTTC.

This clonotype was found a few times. The CDR3 nucleotides read TGTGCCAGCAGCTTATATGGTCTGCGGGAGGTCCACAATGAGCAGTTCTTC. Amino acid sequence: CASSLYGLREVHNEQFF. The chain employs TRBV7-3 and TRBJ2-1; TRBD2 matches 8 bases. With V trimmed by 2 bases and J by 5 bases, 11 bases remained unmatched. The CDR3 is 17 residues long. CDR1 SGHTA and CDR2 FQGTGA come from the germline V gene.

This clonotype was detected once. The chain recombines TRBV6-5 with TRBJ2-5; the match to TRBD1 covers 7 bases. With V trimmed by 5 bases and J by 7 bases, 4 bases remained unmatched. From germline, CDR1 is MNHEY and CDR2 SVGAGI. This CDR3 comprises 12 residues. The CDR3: CASSHPGGTQYF. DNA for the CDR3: TGTGCCAGCAGTCACCCAGGGGGGACCCAGTACTTC.

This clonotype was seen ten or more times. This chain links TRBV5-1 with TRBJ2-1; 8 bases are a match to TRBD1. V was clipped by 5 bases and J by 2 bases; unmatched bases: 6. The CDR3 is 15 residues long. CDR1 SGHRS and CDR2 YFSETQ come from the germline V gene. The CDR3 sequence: CASRKTGVPYNEQFF. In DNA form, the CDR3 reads TGCGCCAGCAGGAAGACAGGGGTTCCCTACAATGAGCAGTTCTTC.

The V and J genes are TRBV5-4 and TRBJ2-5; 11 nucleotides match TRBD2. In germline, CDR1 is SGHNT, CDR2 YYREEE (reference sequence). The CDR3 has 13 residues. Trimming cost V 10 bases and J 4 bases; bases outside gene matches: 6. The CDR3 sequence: CAGSSGGRETQYF. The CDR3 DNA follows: TGTGCCGGGTCTAGCGGGGGGAGAGAGACCCAGTACTTC.

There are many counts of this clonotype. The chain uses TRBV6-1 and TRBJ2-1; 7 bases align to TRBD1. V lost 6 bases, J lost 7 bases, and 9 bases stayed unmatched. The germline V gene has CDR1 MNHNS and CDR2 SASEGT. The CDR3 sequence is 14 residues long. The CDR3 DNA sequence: TGTGCCAGCAGCCCGGGACAGTTCCGGAATGAGCAGTTCTTC. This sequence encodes CASSPGQFRNEQFF.

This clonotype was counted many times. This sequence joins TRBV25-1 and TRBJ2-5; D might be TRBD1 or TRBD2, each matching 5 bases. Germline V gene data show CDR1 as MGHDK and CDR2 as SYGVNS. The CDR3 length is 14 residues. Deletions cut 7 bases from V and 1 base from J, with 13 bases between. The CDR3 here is CASNSLGTQETQYF. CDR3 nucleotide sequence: TGTGCCAGCAACTCTTTGGGGACCCAAGAGACCCAGTACTTC.

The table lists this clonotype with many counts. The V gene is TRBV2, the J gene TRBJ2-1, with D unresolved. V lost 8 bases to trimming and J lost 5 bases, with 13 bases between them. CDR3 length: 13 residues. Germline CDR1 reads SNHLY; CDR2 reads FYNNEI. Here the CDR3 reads CASRLNSDNEQFF. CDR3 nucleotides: TGTGCCAGCCGTCTAAACAGTGACAATGAGCAGTTCTTC.

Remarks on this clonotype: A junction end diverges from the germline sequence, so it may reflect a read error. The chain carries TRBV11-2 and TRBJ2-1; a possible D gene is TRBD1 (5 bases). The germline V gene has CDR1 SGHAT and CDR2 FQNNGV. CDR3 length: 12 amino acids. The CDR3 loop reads CASSLDRGHPTF. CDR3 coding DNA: TGTGCCAGCAGCTTAGATAGGGGCCACCCTACTTTC.

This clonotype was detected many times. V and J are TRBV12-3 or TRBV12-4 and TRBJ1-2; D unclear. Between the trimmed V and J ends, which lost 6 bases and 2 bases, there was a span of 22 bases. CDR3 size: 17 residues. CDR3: CASRRSRGPYSNYGYTF. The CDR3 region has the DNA TGTGCCAGCAGACGTAGCCGTGGGCCCTACTCAAACTATGGCTACACCTTC.

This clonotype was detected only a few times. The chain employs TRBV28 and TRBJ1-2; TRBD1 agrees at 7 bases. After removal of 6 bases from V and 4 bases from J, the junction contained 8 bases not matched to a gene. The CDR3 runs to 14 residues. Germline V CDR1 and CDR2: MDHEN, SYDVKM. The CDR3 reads CASSSGGRAYGYTF. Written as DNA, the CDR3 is TGTGCCAGCAGCTCAGGGGGGAGGGCCTATGGCTACACCTTC.